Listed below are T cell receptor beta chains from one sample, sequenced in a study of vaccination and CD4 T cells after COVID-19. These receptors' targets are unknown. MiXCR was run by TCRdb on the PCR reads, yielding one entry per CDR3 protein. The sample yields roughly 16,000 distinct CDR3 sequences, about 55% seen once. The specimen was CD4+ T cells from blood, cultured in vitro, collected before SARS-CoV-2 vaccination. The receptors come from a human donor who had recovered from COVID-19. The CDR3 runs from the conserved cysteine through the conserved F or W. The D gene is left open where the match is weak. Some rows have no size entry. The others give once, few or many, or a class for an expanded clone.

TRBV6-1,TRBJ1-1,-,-,CASGPPRNTEAFF,TGTGCCAGCGGCCCCCCCCGGAACACTGAAGCTTTCTTT
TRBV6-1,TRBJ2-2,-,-,CASRRLVSGELFF,TGTGCCAGCAGAAGACTAGTCTCCGGGGAGCTGTTTTTT
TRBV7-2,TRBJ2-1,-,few,CASSLDTTYNEQFF,TGTGCCAGCAGTCTGGACACAACCTACAATGAGCAGTTCTTC
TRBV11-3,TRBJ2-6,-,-,CASATHSGANVLTF,TGTGCCAGCGCTACCCACTCTGGGGCCAACGTCCTGACTTTC
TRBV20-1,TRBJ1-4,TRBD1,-,CSAFLDRATEKLFF,TGCAGTGCTTTCCTGGACAGGGCTACCGAAAAACTGTTTTTT
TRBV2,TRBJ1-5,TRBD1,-,CASSGTGGSDQPQHF,TGTGCCAGCAGCGGGACAGGGGGATCGGATCAGCCCCAGCATTTT
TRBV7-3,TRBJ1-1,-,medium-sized,CASSPGPSPHGTEAFF,TGTGCCAGCAGCCCGGGACCTAGCCCCCATGGCACTGAAGCTTTCTTT
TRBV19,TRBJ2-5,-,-,CASSIGGAGETQYF,TGTGCCAGTAGTATAGGTGGGGCAGGGGAGACCCAGTACTTC
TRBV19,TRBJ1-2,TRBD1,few,CASSATGGDYGYTF,TGTGCCAGTAGTGCAACAGGGGGGGACTATGGCTACACCTTC
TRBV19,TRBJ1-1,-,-,CASSPRQVAGTEAFF,TGTGCCAGTAGTCCACGACAGGTGGCTGGCACTGAAGCTTTCTTT
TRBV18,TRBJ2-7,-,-,CASSSEYEQYF,TGTGCCAGCTCCTCGGAATACGAGCAGTACTTC
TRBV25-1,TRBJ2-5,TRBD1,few,CASSGTGAQETQYF,TGTGCCAGCAGCGGGACAGGGGCTCAAGAGACCCAGTACTTC
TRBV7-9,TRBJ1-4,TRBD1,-,CASSSDRANEKLFF,TGTGCCAGCAGCTCAGACAGGGCTAATGAAAAACTGTTTTTT
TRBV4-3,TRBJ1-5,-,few,CASSQDLSNQPQHF,TGCGCCAGCAGCCAAGATTTATCCAATCAGCCCCAGCATTTT
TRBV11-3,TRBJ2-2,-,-,CASSLNRLNTGELFF,TGTGCCAGCAGCCTGAACAGGTTAAACACCGGGGAGCTGTTTTTT
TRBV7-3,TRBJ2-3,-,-,CASSLRTDLTDTQYF,TGTGCCAGCAGCTTAAGAACAGATCTGACAGATACGCAGTATTTT
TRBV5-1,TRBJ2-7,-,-,CASSPPESGYEQYF,TGCGCCAGCAGCCCCCCGGAGAGCGGCTACGAGCAGTACTTC
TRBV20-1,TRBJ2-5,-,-,CSARDRRQIQETQYF,TGCAGTGCTAGAGATCGTCGACAGATCCAAGAGACCCAGTACTTC
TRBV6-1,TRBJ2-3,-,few,CASSETASDPDTQYF,TGTGCTAGCAGTGAAACGGCTAGCGACCCAGATACGCAGTATTTT
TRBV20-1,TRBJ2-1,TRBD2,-,CSGQIPGLAGAGEQFF,TGCAGTGGCCAGATTCCGGGACTAGCGGGAGCGGGTGAGCAGTTCTTC
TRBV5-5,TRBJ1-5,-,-,CASSLGPGSNQPQHF,TGTGCCAGCAGCTTGGGGCCGGGTAGCAATCAGCCCCAGCATTTT
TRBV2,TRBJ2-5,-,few,CASSKGPSETQYF,TGTGCCAGCAGTAAGGGACCTTCAGAGACCCAGTACTTC
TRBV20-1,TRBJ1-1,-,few,CSASIRLGVTEAFF,TGCAGTGCCAGCATCAGACTAGGGGTAACTGAAGCTTTCTTT
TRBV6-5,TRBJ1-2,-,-,CASSSGSYGYTF,TGTGCCAGCAGTTCCGGTTCCTATGGCTACACCTTC
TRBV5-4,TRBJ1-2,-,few,CASSLEAGTVGGYTF,TGTGCCAGCAGCTTGGAAGCAGGGACCGTAGGCGGCTACACCTTC
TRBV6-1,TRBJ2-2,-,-,CASSGNSRNTGELFF,TGTGCCAGCAGTGGTAATAGCCGGAACACCGGGGAGCTGTTTTTT
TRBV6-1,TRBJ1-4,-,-,CASSGGPAEKLFF,TGTGCCAGCAGTGGGGGGCCGGCTGAAAAACTGTTTTTT
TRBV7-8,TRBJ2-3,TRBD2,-,CASSLYTGGPGTDTQYF,TGTGCCAGCAGCTTGTATACGGGAGGGCCCGGCACAGATACGCAGTATTTT
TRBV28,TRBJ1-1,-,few,CASLEGMNTEAFF,TGTGCCAGCCTCGAGGGAATGAACACTGAAGCTTTCTTT